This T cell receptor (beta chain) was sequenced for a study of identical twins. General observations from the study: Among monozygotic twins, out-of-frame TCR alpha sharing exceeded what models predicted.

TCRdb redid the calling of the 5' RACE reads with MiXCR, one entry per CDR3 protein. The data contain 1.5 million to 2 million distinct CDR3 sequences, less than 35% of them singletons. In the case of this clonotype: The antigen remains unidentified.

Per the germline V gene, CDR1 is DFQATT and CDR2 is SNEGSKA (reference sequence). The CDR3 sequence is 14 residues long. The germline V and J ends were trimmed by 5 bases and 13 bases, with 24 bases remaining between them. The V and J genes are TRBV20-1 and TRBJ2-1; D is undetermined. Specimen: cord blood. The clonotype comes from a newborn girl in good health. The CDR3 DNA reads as TGCAGTGCTCCCCCGGACGCCGAAAAAGAGACCCAGTTCTTC. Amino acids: CSAPPDAEKETQFF.